This T cell receptor beta chain appears in the sequencing data of a study of blood T cells in healthy people across ages. This CDR3 comprises 15 residues. V lost 0 bases and J 8 bases, leaving 17 bases between the germline ends. The V gene's germline CDR1 is SGDLS and CDR2 YYNGEE. Every participating donor contributed about 10 milliliters of peripheral blood through a draw. The second PCR ran about 6 to 11 cycles with a sample-barcoded 5' primer and J-beta primers. TCRdb reanalysed the 5' RACE reads using MiXCR and keeps one entry per CDR3 protein. In the table there are about 780,000 distinct CDR3 sequences, roughly 26% of which are singletons. The same specimen was also included in a second study, on T cells of mothers and their children. That paper states: Thymic selection molds TCR recombination output in much the same way for related pairs as for unrelated pairs.

The sample comprised blood. This TCR was recovered from a boy aged 5-17 years in good health. V and J are TRBV9 and TRBJ1-2; tentatively, D is TRBD1 (6 bases). The CDR3 sequence is CASSVDPTKTGGYTF. The CDR3 coding sequence is TGTGCCAGCAGCGTAGATCCCACCAAAACAGGGGGCTACACCTTC.